The T cell receptor beta chain under discussion was sequenced for a study of blood T cell repertoires in COVID-19. The wider study: Sites in the United States, Italy and Spain provided acute and convalescent COVID-19 samples. The cDNA or gDNA used as material had been derived from T cells, B-cell-depleted T cells, or PBMCs.

Trimming cost V 0 bases and J 5 bases; bases outside gene matches: 3. Germline CDR1 reads SGHRS; CDR2 reads YFSETQ. The CDR3 is made up of 15 amino acids. Patients of the Seattle cohort, enrolled during active infection, were followed longitudinally. Profiling relied on immunoSEQ multiplex PCR, and the TCRdb table lists in-frame clones only, not all of them. This table holds about 230,000 clones, about nine tenths found once. This sequence originates from a man aged 25 to 40 with COVID-19, enrolled during active disease. The V gene is TRBV5-1, the J gene TRBJ2-3, with 10 bases identical to TRBD2. The material sequenced was peripheral blood. CDR3 sequence: CASSLGAGGRDTQYF. The CDR3 DNA is TGCGCCAGCAGCTTGGGAGCGGGGGGGCGAGATACGCAGTATTTT.